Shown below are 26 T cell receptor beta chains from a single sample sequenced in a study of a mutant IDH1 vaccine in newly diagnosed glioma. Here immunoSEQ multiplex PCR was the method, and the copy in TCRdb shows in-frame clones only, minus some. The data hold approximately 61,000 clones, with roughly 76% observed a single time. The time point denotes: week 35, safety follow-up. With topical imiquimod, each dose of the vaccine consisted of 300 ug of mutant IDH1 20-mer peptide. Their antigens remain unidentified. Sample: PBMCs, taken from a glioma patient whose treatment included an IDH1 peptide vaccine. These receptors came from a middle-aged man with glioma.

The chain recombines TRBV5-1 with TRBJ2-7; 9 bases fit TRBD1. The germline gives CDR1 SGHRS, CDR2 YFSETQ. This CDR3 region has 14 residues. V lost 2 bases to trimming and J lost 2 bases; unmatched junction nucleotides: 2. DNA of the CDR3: TGCGCCAGCAGCTTCCGGGACAGGGCCTACGAGCAGTACTTC. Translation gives CASSFRDRAYEQYF. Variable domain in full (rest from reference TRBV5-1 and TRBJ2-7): KAGVTQTPRYLIKTRGQQVTLSCSPISGHRSVSWYQQTPGQGLQFLFEYFSETQRNKGNFPGRFSGRQFSNSRSEMNVSTLELGDSALYLCASSFRDRAYEQYFGPGTRLTVT.

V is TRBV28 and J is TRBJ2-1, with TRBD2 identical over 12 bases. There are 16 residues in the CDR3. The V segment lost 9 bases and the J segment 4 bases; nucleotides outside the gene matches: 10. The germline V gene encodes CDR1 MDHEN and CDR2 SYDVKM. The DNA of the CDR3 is TGTGCCAGTCCCCCAACGCTAGCGGGAGGGTACAATGAGCAGTTCTTC. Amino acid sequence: CASPPTLAGGYNEQFF.

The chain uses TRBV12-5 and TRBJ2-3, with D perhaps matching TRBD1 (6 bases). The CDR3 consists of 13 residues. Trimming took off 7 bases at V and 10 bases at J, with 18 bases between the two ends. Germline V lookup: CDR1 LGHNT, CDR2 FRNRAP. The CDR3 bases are TGTGCTAGTGCCTACTCAGGGGCGAGGGCGCAGTATTTT. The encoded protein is CASAYSGARAQYF.

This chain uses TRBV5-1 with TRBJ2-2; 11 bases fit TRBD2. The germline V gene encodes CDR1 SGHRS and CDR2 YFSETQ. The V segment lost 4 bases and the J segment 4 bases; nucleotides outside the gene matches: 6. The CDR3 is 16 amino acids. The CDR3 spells CASSGGLAAITGELFF. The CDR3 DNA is TGCGCCAGCAGCGGGGGACTAGCGGCAATCACCGGGGAGCTGTTTTTT.

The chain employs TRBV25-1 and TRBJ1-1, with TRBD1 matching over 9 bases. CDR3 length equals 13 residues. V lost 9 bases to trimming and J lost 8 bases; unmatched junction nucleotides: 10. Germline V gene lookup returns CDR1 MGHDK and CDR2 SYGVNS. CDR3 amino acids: CASRQGGKSEAFF. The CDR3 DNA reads TGTGCCAGTCGACAGGGGGGAAAATCGGAAGCTTTCTTT.

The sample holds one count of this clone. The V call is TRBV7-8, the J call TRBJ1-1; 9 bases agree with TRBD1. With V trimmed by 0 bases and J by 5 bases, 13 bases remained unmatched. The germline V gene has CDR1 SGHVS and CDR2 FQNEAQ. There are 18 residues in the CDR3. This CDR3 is CASSLAFQQGAGGTEAFF. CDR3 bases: TGTGCCAGCAGCTTAGCGTTTCAACAGGGGGCAGGTGGGACTGAAGCTTTCTTT.

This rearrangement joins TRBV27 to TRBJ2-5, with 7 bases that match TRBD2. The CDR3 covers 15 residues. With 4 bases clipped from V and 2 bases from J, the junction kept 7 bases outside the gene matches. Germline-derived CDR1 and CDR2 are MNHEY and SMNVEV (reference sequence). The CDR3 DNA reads TGTGCCAGCAGTTCCCACACTAGCGAGCAAGAGACCCAGTACTTC. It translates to CASSSHTSEQETQYF.

Written as DNA, the CDR3 is TGTGCCAGCAGCTTCGCCACCGGGGAGCTGTTTTTT. It is translated as CASSFATGELFF. This chain joins TRBV7-9 and TRBJ2-2; D call uncertain. V lost 3 bases, J lost 4 bases, and 3 bases lay in between. The CDR3 runs 12 residues. Germline V gene data show CDR1 as SEHNR and CDR2 as FQNEAQ (reference sequence).

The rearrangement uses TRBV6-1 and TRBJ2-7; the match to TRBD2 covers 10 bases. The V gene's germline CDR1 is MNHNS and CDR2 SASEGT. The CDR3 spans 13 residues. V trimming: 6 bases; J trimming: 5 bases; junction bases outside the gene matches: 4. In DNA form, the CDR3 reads TGTGCCAGCAGCAAGCGGGAGGGTGACGAGCAGTACTTC. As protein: CASSKREGDEQYF.

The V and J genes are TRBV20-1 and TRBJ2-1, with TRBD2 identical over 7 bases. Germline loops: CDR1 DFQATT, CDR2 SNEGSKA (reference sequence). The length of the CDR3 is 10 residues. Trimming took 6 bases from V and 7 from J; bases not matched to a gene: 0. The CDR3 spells CSAGGNEQFF. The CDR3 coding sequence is TGCAGTGCGGGAGGGAATGAGCAGTTCTTC.

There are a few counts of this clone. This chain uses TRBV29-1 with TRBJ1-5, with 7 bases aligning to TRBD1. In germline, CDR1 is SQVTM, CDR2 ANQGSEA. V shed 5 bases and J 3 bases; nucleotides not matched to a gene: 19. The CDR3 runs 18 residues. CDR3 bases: TGCAGCGTTTCGGACAGGCTTAGGAACTACCCCAACAATCAGCCCCAGCATTTT. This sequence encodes CSVSDRLRNYPNNQPQHF.

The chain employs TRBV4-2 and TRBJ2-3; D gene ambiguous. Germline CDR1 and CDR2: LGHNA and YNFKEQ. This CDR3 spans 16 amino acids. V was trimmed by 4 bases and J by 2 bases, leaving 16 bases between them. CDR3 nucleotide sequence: TGTGCCAGCAGCCGGCAGGCCCAGTTGCCCACAGATACGCAGTATTTT. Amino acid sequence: CASSRQAQLPTDTQYF.

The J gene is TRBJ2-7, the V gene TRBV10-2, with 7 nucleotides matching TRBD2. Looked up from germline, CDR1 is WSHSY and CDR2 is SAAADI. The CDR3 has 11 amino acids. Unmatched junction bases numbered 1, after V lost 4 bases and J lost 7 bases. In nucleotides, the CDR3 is TGCGCCAGCAGTGGACTAGCAGAGCAGTACTTC. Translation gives CASSGLAEQYF.

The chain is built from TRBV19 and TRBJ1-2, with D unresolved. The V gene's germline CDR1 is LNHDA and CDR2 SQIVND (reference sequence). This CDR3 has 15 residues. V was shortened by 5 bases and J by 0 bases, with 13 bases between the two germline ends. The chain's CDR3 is CASSPGLYTNYGYTF. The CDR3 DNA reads TGTGCCAGTAGTCCTGGACTATATACTAACTATGGCTACACCTTC.

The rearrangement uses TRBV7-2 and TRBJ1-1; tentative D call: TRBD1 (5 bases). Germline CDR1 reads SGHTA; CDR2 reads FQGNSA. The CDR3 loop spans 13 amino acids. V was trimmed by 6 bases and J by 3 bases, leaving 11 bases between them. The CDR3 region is CASRTRVHTEAFF. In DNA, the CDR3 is TGTGCCAGCAGGACCAGGGTTCACACTGAAGCTTTCTTT.

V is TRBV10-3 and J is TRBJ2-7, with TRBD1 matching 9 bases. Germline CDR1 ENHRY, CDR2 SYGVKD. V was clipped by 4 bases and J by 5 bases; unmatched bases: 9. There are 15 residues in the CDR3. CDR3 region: CAISGTTGGQDEQYF. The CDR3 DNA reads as TGTGCCATCAGTGGAACTACAGGGGGCCAGGACGAGCAGTACTTC.

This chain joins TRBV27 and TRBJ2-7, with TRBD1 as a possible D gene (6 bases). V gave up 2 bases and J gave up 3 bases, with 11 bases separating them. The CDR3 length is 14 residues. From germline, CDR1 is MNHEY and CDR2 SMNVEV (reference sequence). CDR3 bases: TGTGCCAGCAGTTTAATTGGGGGCGACTACGAGCAGTACTTC. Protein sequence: CASSLIGGDYEQYF.

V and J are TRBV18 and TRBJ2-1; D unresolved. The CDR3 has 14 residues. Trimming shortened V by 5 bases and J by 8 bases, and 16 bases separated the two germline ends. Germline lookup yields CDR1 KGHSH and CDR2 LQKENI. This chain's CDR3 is CASSSTRRADEQFF. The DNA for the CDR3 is TGTGCCAGCTCATCTACCCGAAGGGCGGATGAGCAGTTCTTC.

In DNA form, the CDR3 reads TGTGCCACCAGCAGAAACTTCGCCCAAGAGACCCAGTACTTC. Residues: CATSRNFAQETQYF. This chain connects TRBV15 to TRBJ2-5; no reliable D call. Germline CDR1 LNHNV, CDR2 YYDKDF (reference sequence). The CDR3 runs 14 residues. Trimming took 2 bases from V and 1 from J, leaving 8 bases between them.

CDR3: CASSPLNEQYF. DNA of the CDR3: TGTGCCAGCAGCCCCTTAAACGAGCAGTACTTC. The V call is TRBV7-9, the J call TRBJ2-7; D gene uncertain. Germline V lookup: CDR1 SEHNR, CDR2 FQNEAQ (reference sequence). V lost 5 bases, J lost 5 bases, and 7 bases lay in between. The CDR3 is 11 amino acids.

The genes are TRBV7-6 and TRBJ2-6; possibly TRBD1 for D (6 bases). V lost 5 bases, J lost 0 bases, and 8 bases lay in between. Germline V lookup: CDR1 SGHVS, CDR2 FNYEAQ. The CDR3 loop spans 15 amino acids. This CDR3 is CASSIGGSGANVLTF. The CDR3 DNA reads TGTGCCAGCAGCATAGGGGGCTCTGGGGCCAACGTCCTGACTTTC.

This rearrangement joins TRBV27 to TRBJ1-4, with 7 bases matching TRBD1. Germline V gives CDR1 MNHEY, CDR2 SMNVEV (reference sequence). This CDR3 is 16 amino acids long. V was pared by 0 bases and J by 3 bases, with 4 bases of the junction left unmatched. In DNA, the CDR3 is TGTGCCAGCAGTTTATCCCCCACAGGGGCTAATGAAAAACTGTTTTTT. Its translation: CASSLSPTGANEKLFF.

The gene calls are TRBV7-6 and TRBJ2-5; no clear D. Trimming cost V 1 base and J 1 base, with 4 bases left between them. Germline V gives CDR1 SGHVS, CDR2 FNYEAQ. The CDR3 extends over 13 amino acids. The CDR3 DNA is TGTGCCAGCAGCTTAGACAGCCAAGAGACCCAGTACTTC. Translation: CASSLDSQETQYF. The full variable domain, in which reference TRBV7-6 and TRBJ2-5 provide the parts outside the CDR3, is GAGVSQSPRYKVTKRGQDVALRCDPISGHVSLYWYRQALGQGPEFLTYFNYEAQQDKSGLPNDRFSAERPEGSISTLTIQRTEQRDSAMYRCASSLDSQETQYFGPGTRLLVL.

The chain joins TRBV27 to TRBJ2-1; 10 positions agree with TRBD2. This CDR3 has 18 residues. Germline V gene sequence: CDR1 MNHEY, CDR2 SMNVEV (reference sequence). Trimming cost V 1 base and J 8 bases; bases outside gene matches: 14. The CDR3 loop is CASSLFGSGGTLLDEQFF. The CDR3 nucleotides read TGTGCCAGCAGTTTATTTGGTAGCGGGGGGACACTTTTGGATGAGCAGTTCTTC.

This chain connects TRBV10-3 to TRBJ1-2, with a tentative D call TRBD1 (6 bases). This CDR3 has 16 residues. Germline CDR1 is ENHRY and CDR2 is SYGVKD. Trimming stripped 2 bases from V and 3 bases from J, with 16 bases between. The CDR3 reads CAISEPGATKDYGYTF. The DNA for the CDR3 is TGTGCCATCAGTGAGCCGGGGGCGACGAAGGACTATGGCTACACCTTC.

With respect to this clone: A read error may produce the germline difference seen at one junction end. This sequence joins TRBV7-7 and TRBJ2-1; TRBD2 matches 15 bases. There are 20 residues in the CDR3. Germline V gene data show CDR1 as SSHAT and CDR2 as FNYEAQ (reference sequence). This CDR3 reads CASSLGRGTSGRPAYNEQFF. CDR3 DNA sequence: TGTGCTAGCAGCTTAGGTCGGGGGACTAGCGGGAGGCCGGCCTACAATGAGCAGTTCTTC.